One sample yielded the 4 T cell receptor beta chains listed below, sequenced in a study of patients and donors after allogeneic stem cell transplantation. TCRdb itself ran the RT-PCR reads through MiXCR, one entry per CDR3 protein. The table includes about 24,000 distinct CDR3 sequences, about 45% detected once. Sequences were obtained from blood, either unsorted or a sorted T cell fraction (not recorded which). These receptors were collected from a human donor who was either an allogeneic HSCT recipient or a stem cell or donor lymphocyte infusion donor (not recorded which). It is not recorded whose cells these are; they may come from a transplant donor.

The rearrangement uses TRBV12-3 or TRBV12-4 and TRBJ1-6; tentative D call: TRBD1 (5 bases). CDR3 length: 14 residues. V was cut by 7 bases and J by 7 bases, with 14 bases left in between. CDR3 nucleotides: TGTGCCAGCACCATCGACAGTACCAATTCACCCCTCCACTTT. Translation gives CASTIDSTNSPLHF.

V usage is TRBV9 and J usage is TRBJ2-1, with 8 bases identical to TRBD1. With 0 bases clipped from V and 5 bases from J, the junction kept 7 bases outside the gene matches. CDR3 length: 16 amino acids. Germline V CDR1 and CDR2: SGDLS, YYNGEE. The CDR3 here is CASSVALRGQHNEQFF. The CDR3 nucleotides read TGTGCCAGCAGCGTAGCTCTCAGGGGGCAACACAATGAGCAGTTCTTC.

The rearrangement joins TRBV15 to TRBJ2-1; D is ambiguous. Germline lookup yields CDR1 LNHNV and CDR2 YYDKDF (reference sequence). Trimming left V 5 bases short and J 0 bases short, with 14 bases between. This CDR3 spans 16 amino acids. CDR3 residues: CATSPRTLSSYNEQFF. The CDR3 nucleotides are TGTGCCACCAGCCCCCGGACCCTGAGCTCCTACAATGAGCAGTTCTTC.

The V call is TRBV5-1, the J call TRBJ1-2, with D maybe TRBD1 (6 bases). This CDR3 is built from 13 residues. Germline-derived CDR1 and CDR2 are SGHRS and YFSETQ. V lost 5 bases to trimming and J lost 7 bases, with 15 bases between them. The CDR3 here is CASSPLTGFGYTF. CDR3 bases: TGCGCCAGCAGTCCCTTAACAGGGTTTGGCTACACCTTC.